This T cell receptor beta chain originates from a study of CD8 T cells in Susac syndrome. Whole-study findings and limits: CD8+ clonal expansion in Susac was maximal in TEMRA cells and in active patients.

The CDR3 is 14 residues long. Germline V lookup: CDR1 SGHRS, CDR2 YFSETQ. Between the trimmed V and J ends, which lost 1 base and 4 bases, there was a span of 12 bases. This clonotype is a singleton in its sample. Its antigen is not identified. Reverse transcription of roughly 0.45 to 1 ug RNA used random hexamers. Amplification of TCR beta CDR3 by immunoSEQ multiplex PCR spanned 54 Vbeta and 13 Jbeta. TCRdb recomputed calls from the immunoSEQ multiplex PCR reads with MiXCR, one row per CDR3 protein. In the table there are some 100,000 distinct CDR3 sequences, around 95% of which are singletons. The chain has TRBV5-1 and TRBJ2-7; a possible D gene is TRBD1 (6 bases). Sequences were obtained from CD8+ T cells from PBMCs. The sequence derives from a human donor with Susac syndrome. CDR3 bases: TGCGCCAGCAGCTTGATGGGTAGGGGGTACGAGCAGTACTTC. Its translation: CASSLMGRGYEQYF.